Listed here are 5 T cell receptor beta chains from one sample, sequenced in a study of blood T cell repertoires in COVID-19. Here immunoSEQ multiplex PCR was the method, and the copy in TCRdb shows in-frame clones only, minus some. Of about 200,000 clones detected, 65% to 85% appear once; the ten largest clones hold 6% to 9.5%. Specimen: peripheral blood. The source of these receptors is a woman aged 80 or older with acute or convalescent COVID-19.

The chain links TRBV28 to TRBJ2-1, with 7 bases identical to TRBD2. The CDR3 is made up of 16 amino acids. Germline V gene lookup returns CDR1 MDHEN and CDR2 SYDVKM. With 2 bases clipped from V and 3 bases from J, the junction kept 7 bases outside the gene matches. CDR3 DNA: TGTGCCAGCAGTTTAGGGAGGACTAGGCTCTACAATGAGCAGTTCTTC. It specifies CASSLGRTRLYNEQFF.

To note about this clone: The identical CDR3 is also encoded by other nucleotide sequences in the sample. The chain carries TRBV27 and TRBJ1-1; possible D gene TRBD1, 5 bases. Per germline, CDR1 MNHEY and CDR2 SMNVEV (reference sequence). V lost 3 bases to trimming and J lost 1 base, with 9 bases between them. The CDR3 extends over 14 amino acids. CDR3 DNA sequence: TGTGCCAGCAGTTTGTCCACAGGGAACACTGAAGCTTTCTTT. This encodes CASSLSTGNTEAFF.

This clone was counted a few times. CDR3 amino acids: CSATITYEQYF. For the CDR3, the DNA is TGCAGTGCTACTATCACCTACGAGCAGTACTTC. The chain uses TRBV20-1 and TRBJ2-7; D is unclear. V was cut by 4 bases and J by 2 bases, with 6 bases left in between. CDR1 is DFQATT, CDR2 SNEGSKA, per germline (reference sequence). The length of the CDR3 is 11 residues.

The chain is built from TRBV19 and TRBJ2-1, with a possible D match to TRBD2 (7 bases). This CDR3 region has 16 residues. The germline CDR1 and CDR2 sequences are LNHDA and SQIVND (reference sequence). V was shortened by 1 base and J by 4 bases, with 14 bases between the two germline ends. CDR3: CASSIGRGGLYNEQFF. Written as DNA, the CDR3 is TGTGCCAGTAGTATAGGGAGGGGGGGGCTTTACAATGAGCAGTTCTTC. The full variable domain, its missing parts supplied by reference TRBV19 and TRBJ2-1, is DGGITQSPKYLFRKEGQNVTLSCEQNLNHDAMYWYRQDPGQGLRLIYYSQIVNDFQKGDIAEGYSVSREKKESFPLTVTSAQKNPTAFYLCASSIGRGGLYNEQFFGPGTRLTVL.

V gene TRBV12-5 combines with J gene TRBJ1-6, with a possible D match to TRBD1 (5 bases). The CDR3 loop spans 19 amino acids. Germline V gene data show CDR1 as LGHNT and CDR2 as FRNRAP. The V gene lost 2 bases and the J gene lost 5 bases, with 22 bases spanning the gap. The DNA for the CDR3 is TGTGCTAGTGGTTTGAAGCCTCAAGGCCAAGACAGAAATAATTCACCCCTCCACTTT. Amino acids: CASGLKPQGQDRNNSPLHF. The variable domain in full, completed from reference TRBV12-5 and TRBJ1-6, reads DARVTQTPRHKVTEMGQEVTMRCQPILGHNTVFWYRQTMMQGLELLAYFRNRAPLDDSGMPKDRFSAEMPDATLATLKIQPSEPRDSAVYFCASGLKPQGQDRNNSPLHFGNGTRLTVT.